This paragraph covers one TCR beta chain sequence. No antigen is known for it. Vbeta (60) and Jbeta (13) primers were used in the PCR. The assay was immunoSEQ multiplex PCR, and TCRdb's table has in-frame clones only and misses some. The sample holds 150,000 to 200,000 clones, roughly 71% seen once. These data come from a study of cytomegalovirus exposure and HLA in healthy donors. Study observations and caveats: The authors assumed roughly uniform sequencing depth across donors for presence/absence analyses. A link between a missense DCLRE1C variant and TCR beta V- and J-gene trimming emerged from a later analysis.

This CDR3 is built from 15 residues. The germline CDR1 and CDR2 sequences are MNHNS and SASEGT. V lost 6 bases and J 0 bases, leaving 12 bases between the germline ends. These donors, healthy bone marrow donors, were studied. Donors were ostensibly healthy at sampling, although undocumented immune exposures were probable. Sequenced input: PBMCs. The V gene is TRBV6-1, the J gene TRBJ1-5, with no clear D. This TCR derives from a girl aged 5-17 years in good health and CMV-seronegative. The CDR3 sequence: CASRPSGFSNQPQHF. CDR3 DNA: TGTGCCAGCAGACCCTCAGGCTTTAGCAATCAGCCCCAGCATTTT.